A single sample is the source of the 9 T cell receptor beta chains below, sequenced in a study of OX40 agonist ivuxolimab in advanced cancers. The data were produced by immunoSEQ multiplex PCR, yet TCRdb's version contains in-frame clones alone and is incomplete. This sample has approximately 70,000 clones; around 88% occur once, and the top ten carry 0.45% to 0.65%. The sample consisted of CD4+ or CD8+ T cells sorted from blood, taken in a trial of the OX40 agonist ivuxolimab. These receptors came from an adult with an advanced solid tumor such as melanoma, head and neck, liver or kidney cancer.

The chain links TRBV28 to TRBJ1-2; D gene unclear. Germline CDR1 reads MDHEN; CDR2 reads SYDVKM. Trimming removed 4 bases at V and 6 bases at J, with 21 bases between. There are 16 residues in the CDR3. CDR3 nucleotide sequence: TGTGCCAGCAGTTCCGGGTTGAACTCAGGTCTCCATGGCTACACCTTC. Amino acids: CASSSGLNSGLHGYTF.

The V gene is TRBV18, the J gene TRBJ1-1, with D possibly being TRBD1 (5 bases). V lost 6 bases and J lost 1, with 15 bases in between. In germline, CDR1 is KGHSH, CDR2 LQKENI. The CDR3 loop spans 15 amino acids. CDR3 protein: CASSSNGAENTEAFF. The CDR3 DNA follows: TGTGCCAGCTCTTCGAACGGGGCAGAGAACACTGAAGCTTTCTTT. The entire variable domain, with the rest obtained from reference TRBV18 and TRBJ1-1, is as follows: NAGVMQNPRHLVRRRGQEARLRCSPMKGHSHVYWYRQLPEEGLKFMVYLQKENIIDESGMPKERFSAEFPKEGPSILRIQQVVRGDSAAYFCASSSNGAENTEAFFGQGTRLTVV.

About this clone: An end of the junction differs from the germline gene, which may be a read error. In DNA, the CDR3 is TGCGCCAGCAGCTTGGGGGCAGGGGGCTACGGGCAGTACTTC. Translation: CASSLGAGGYGQYF. The rearrangement links TRBV5-1 to TRBJ2-7; 8 bases line up with TRBD1. Germline assignment: CDR1 SGHRS and CDR2 YFSETQ. This CDR3 comprises 14 residues.

There are a few counts of this clone. The genes are TRBV7-8 and TRBJ2-7; tentatively, D is TRBD1 (6 bases). The length of the CDR3 is 13 residues. Looked up from germline, CDR1 is SGHVS and CDR2 is FQNEAQ. V lost 3 bases to trimming and J lost 6 bases, with 12 bases between them. CDR3 residues: CASSFTGSSEQYF. In DNA, the CDR3 is TGTGCCAGCAGCTTTACAGGGAGTTCCGAGCAGTACTTC.

The chain carries TRBV6-1 and TRBJ1-5, with 8 bases matching TRBD1. V lost 11 bases to trimming and J lost 6 bases; unmatched junction nucleotides: 9. Germline CDR1 MNHNS, CDR2 SASEGT. CDR3 length: 13 residues. CDR3 bases: TGTGCCGCGGGGCAGGGGGCTGTTCAGCCCCAGCATTTT. Translating it yields CAAGQGAVQPQHF.

This chain links TRBV9 with TRBJ1-2; TRBD1 aligns across 9 bases. The V segment lost 3 bases and the J segment 0 bases; nucleotides outside the gene matches: 3. CDR3 length equals 15 residues. Germline assignment: CDR1 SGDLS and CDR2 YYNGEE. The CDR3, as DNA: TGTGCCAGCAGCGCCGGGACAGGGTCTAACTATGGCTACACCTTC. Its protein product is CASSAGTGSNYGYTF.

In this sample, this clone turned up once. The chain joins TRBV9 to TRBJ1-6; weak D call: TRBD1 (5 bases). V was pared by 6 bases and J by 0 bases, with 10 bases between. Germline-derived CDR1 and CDR2 are SGDLS and YYNGEE. This CDR3 has 15 amino acids. Here the CDR3 reads CASKAGSSYNSPLHF. Here the CDR3 DNA reads TGTGCCAGCAAGGCAGGGAGCTCCTATAATTCACCCCTCCACTTT.

Comments on this clone: Compared with germline, one end of the junction differs, possibly owing to a read error. The chain joins TRBV7-7 to TRBJ2-2; TRBD2 agrees at 12 bases. Germline loops: CDR1 SSHAT, CDR2 FNYEAQ (reference sequence). CDR3 length equals 15 residues. In DNA, the CDR3 is TGTGCTAGCAGCACGAACGGACTAGCGGGGGGGGAGCTGTTTTTT. The encoded protein is CASSTNGLAGGELFF.

The chain uses TRBV28 and TRBJ2-5, with D perhaps TRBD2 (7 bases). Germline V gene sequence: CDR1 MDHEN, CDR2 SYDVKM. CDR3 size: 14 residues. The V end lost 5 bases, the J end lost 6 bases, and 16 bases lay between the germline ends. CDR3 DNA sequence: TGTGCCAGCAGTATGGGCGGGGGCGAAAAGACCCAGTACTTC. Translating it yields CASSMGGGEKTQYF.